This T cell receptor (beta chain) was recovered during a study of regulatory T cells in long-lasting Graves disease. Through Arm-PCR of CDR3 regions and iRepertoire HTBI primers, TCR beta libraries were built. TCRdb reprocessed the multiplex PCR reads with MiXCR, giving one entry per CDR3 protein. The sample has 400,000 to 550,000 distinct CDR3 sequences, less than 20% seen once. V was cut by 2 bases and J by 4 bases, with 11 bases left in between. Germline assignment: CDR1 SGHTA and CDR2 FQGNSA. The CDR3 has 15 residues. Time point defined: newly diagnosed GD, antithyroid drugs for less than 3 months. RNA from PBMCs was the source of the TCR library. There are many counts of this clonotype. The same data also went into a second study, on T cells in Graves' hyperthyroidism and ophthalmopathy.

The clonotype comes from a woman between 25 and 40 years old with Graves disease. The sequences come from peripheral blood mononuclear cells (PBMCs), collected at new diagnosis, from a patient treated with antithyroid drugs. The chain links TRBV7-2 to TRBJ1-4, with no clear D. The CDR3 bases are TGTGCCAGCAGCTTAAGGGAGGAGTTTAATGAAAAACTGTTTTTT. This sequence encodes CASSLREEFNEKLFF.